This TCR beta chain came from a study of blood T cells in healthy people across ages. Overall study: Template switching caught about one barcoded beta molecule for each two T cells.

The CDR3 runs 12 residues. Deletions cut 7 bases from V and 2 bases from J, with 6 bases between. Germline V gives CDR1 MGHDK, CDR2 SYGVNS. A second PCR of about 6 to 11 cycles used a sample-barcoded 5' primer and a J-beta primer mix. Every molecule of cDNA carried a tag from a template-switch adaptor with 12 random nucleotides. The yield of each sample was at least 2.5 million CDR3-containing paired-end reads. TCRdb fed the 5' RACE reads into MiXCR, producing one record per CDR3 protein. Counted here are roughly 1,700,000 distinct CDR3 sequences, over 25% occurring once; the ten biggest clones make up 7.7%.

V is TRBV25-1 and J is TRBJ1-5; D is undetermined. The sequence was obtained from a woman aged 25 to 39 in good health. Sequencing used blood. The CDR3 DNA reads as TGTGCCAGCACGAATGGCAATCAGCCCCAGCATTTT. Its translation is CASTNGNQPQHF.